This TCR beta chain was sequenced during a study of cytomegalovirus exposure and HLA in healthy donors. This clone was counted a single time. The CDR3 is 16 amino acids. Per the germline V gene, CDR1 is GTSNPN and CDR2 is SVGIG (reference sequence). V lost 3 bases to trimming and J lost 4 bases; unmatched junction nucleotides: 14. The primer mix had 60 Vbeta and 13 Jbeta primers. Repertoires were generated with immunoSEQ multiplex PCR, while TCRdb's copy carries only in-frame clones and drops some. This table holds over 80,000 clones, nearly 80% found once. Sequenced input: PBMCs. The receptor's source is a female donor in good health and CMV-seronegative. The gene calls are TRBV30 and TRBJ1-1; 7 nucleotides align to TRBD1. The chain's CDR3 is CAWRPQGWGRGTEAFF. As DNA, the CDR3 is TGTGCCTGGAGGCCACAGGGGTGGGGTAGGGGCACTGAAGCTTTCTTT.